This entry is about one TCR beta chain. Its target is not known. Germline-derived CDR1 and CDR2 are MGHRA and YSYEKL. Trimming removed 1 base from V and 0 bases from J; junction bases left unmatched: 11. The CDR3 spans 19 residues. This record comes from a study of cytomegalovirus exposure and HLA in healthy donors. PCR used 60 Vbeta primers and 13 Jbeta primers. Some clones are missing from TCRdb's copy, which holds only in-frame ones; the method was immunoSEQ multiplex PCR. The table includes under 200,000 clones, roughly 80% detected once. Findings of the study overall: Presence/absence analyses assumed roughly uniform sequencing depth across donors. Reports showed the classifier diagnosing cytomegalovirus status with high specificity and sensitivity.

This clonotype originated in a human donor in good health. The J gene is TRBJ2-7, the V gene TRBV4-1; 11 bases are shared with TRBD2. The sample taken for sequencing was PBMCs. This chain's CDR3 is CASSQVFGRLAGNSYEQYF. CDR3 DNA sequence: TGCGCCAGCAGCCAAGTTTTTGGACGACTAGCGGGGAACTCCTACGAGCAGTACTTC.